This T cell receptor (beta chain) stems from a study of cytomegalovirus exposure and HLA in healthy donors. Overall study context: The use of the same platform for the approximately 130 validation repertoires and the roughly 680 first-cohort repertoires was reported by a later analysis. The study, taken as a whole, reports: TCR beta chains numbering some 150 were designated cytomegalovirus-associated. Across donors, most TCRs were seen rarely, yet some public ones were widespread.

This table comes from immunoSEQ multiplex PCR, and its TCRdb copy is limited to in-frame clones, with some not included. The profile covers some 150,000 clones, with 87% appearing a single time and under 5% taken by the ten largest. This CDR3 has 16 amino acids. Trimming at V came to 1 base and at J to 6 bases, leaving 7 bases not matched to a gene. The germline V gene has CDR1 KGHSH and CDR2 LQKENI. To note about this clone: What it recognizes is unknown.

This receptor was taken from a man in his late teens or twenties in good health and CMV-seropositive. Sequencing input: PBMCs. V usage is TRBV18 and J usage is TRBJ1-4; 8 bases map to TRBD1. This chain's CDR3 is CASSPRPGGPDEKLFF. CDR3 nucleotide sequence: TGTGCCAGCTCACCACGTCCAGGGGGCCCGGATGAAAAACTGTTTTTT. The whole variable domain, filled in from reference TRBV18 and TRBJ1-4, reads NAGVMQNPRHLVRRRGQEARLRCSPMKGHSHVYWYRQLPEEGLKFMVYLQKENIIDESGMPKERFSAEFPKEGPSILRIQQVVRGDSAAYFCASSPRPGGPDEKLFFGSGTQLSVL.